Listed below are T cell receptor beta chains from one sample, sequenced in a study of CD8+ T cells in alopecia areata. Sequencing used immunoSEQ multiplex PCR; TCRdb keeps in-frame clones, though not all of them. The data hold 60,000 to 85,000 clones, with over 25% observed a single time. The sequenced sample was CD8+ T cells sorted from blood, obtained at week 4, from a patient treated with tofacitinib. The receptors here all came from a human donor with alopecia areata. Both conserved end residues are part of each CDR3. The D gene is left open where the match is weak. Size values are once, few and many counts, or a class for expanded clones, and some rows have none.

size | J | V | D | DNA | CDR3
. | TRBJ2-7 | TRBV29-1 | . | TGCAGCGTTGAAGGTGTTGGGGGAGACCACGAGCAGTACTTC | CSVEGVGGDHEQYF
. | TRBJ1-1 | TRBV29-1 | TRBD1 | TGCAGCGTCATAACAGGGGACACTGAAGCTTTCTTT | CSVITGDTEAFF
few | TRBJ1-2 | TRBV29-1 | TRBD1 | TGCAGCGCCGTCATCCCGGGACAGGGGGCATATGGCTACACCTTC | CSAVIPGQGAYGYTF
. | TRBJ2-7 | TRBV11-2 | . | TGTGCCAGCAGCTTAGGAGGCCAGGAGGAGCAGTACTTC | CASSLGGQEEQYF
few | TRBJ2-7 | TRBV4-1 | . | TGCGCCAGCAGCCAAATCAGGGACCGGAACGAGCAGTACTTC | CASSQIRDRNEQYF
few | TRBJ2-1 | TRBV7-2 | . | TGTGCCAGCAGCCGGGGCCTCAATGAGCAGTTCTTC | CASSRGLNEQFF
few | TRBJ1-1 | TRBV7-9 | . | TGTGCCAGCAGCTTATCGGGGGCGACTGAAGCTTTCTTT | CASSLSGATEAFF
. | TRBJ1-3 | TRBV30 | . | TGTGCCTGGAGTTCGGGCAGGGGCGGAAACACCATATATTTT | CAWSSGRGGNTIYF
. | TRBJ2-7 | TRBV29-1 | . | TGCAGCGTTGAGAGGGCCGATGCCTACGAGCAGTACTTC | CSVERADAYEQYF
few | TRBJ1-2 | TRBV7-9 | . | TGTGCCAGCAGCTTAGCCAGAGACTACACCTTC | CASSLARDYTF
. | TRBJ2-1 | TRBV29-1 | . | TGCAGCGTTGGCCTAACTAGCAACTCCTACAATGAGCAGTTCTTC | CSVGLTSNSYNEQFF
. | TRBJ2-3 | TRBV11-2 | . | TGTGCCAGCAGTTCTGGCGGCTGGATAACAGATACGCAGTATTTT | CASSSGGWITDTQYF
. | TRBJ2-1 | TRBV7-9 | TRBD2 | TGTGCCAGCAGCCCCTGGGGAGGGGATGAGCAGTTCTTC | CASSPWGGDEQFF
. | TRBJ2-5 | TRBV4-1 | TRBD2 | TGCGCCAGCAGCCAAGCTTTCGCCGCCGGGACTAGCGGACGGGAGGGAGCAGAGACCCAGTACTTC | CASSQAFAAGTSGREGAETQYF
. | TRBJ1-3 | TRBV30 | . | TGTGCCTGGAGTGTAGTGAGGTTTGGAAACACCATATATTTT | CAWSVVRFGNTIYF
many | TRBJ1-2 | TRBV16 | . | TGTGCCAGCAGCCTAAATCTGGGGGGCTCTAACTATGGCTACACCTTC | CASSLNLGGSNYGYTF
once | TRBJ2-7 | TRBV5-6 | . | TGTGCCAGCAGCACTAGACCCGTGGTTATAAGCAACGAGCAGTACTTC | CASSTRPVVISNEQYF
few | TRBJ2-7 | TRBV5-5 | TRBD2 | TGTGCCAGCAGTTTTCGACTAGCGGAGGCCTACGAGCAGTACTTC | CASSFRLAEAYEQYF
few | TRBJ1-2 | TRBV29-1 | . | TGCAGCGTTGAAGGTGGAGGGTTAGGCTACACCTTC | CSVEGGGLGYTF
few | TRBJ2-6 | TRBV27 | . | TGTGCCAGCAGTTTAATTGGGTTCTCTGGGGCCAACGTCCTGACTTTC | CASSLIGFSGANVLTF
. | TRBJ2-5 | TRBV7-9 | TRBD2 | TGTGCCAGCAGCCCAAGGGGACTAGCGGGAATTGAGACCCAGTACTTC | CASSPRGLAGIETQYF
once | TRBJ2-5 | TRBV29-1 | TRBD2 | TGCAGCGTGCTAGCGGAACTCCAAGAGACCCAGTACTTC | CSVLAELQETQYF
few | TRBJ2-5 | TRBV29-1 | . | TGCAGCGTTGGAATTGAACAAGAGACCCAGTACTTC | CSVGIEQETQYF
. | TRBJ2-1 | TRBV7-7 | . | TGTGCTAGCAGCTCCACCGCATACAATGAGCAGTTCTTC | CASSSTAYNEQFF
. | TRBJ1-4 | TRBV4-2 | . | TGTGCCAGCAGCCAAGAGGTTGTGGGACCGACTAATGAAAAACTGTTTTTT | CASSQEVVGPTNEKLFF
few | TRBJ2-1 | TRBV30 | TRBD1 | TGTGCCTGGGAACCCGCCACGGGGACAGGCAAGCTTGAGCAGTTCTTC | CAWEPATGTGKLEQFF
few | TRBJ1-2 | TRBV11-2 | TRBD1 | TGTGCCAGCGGCCTCGACAGGGATGGTGGCTACACCTTC | CASGLDRDGGYTF
few | TRBJ1-2 | TRBV29-1 | . | TGCAGCGTCTACGGGACCCAAGATGGCTACACCTTC | CSVYGTQDGYTF
. | TRBJ2-7 | TRBV14 | . | TGTGCCAGCAGCCCTGGCTCGGGGCCTTACGAGCAGTACTTC | CASSPGSGPYEQYF
few | TRBJ1-2 | TRBV29-1 | . | TGCAGCGTTCCCGGCCGTTTTGGCTACACCTTC | CSVPGRFGYTF
many | TRBJ2-3 | TRBV7-3 | . | TGTGCCAGCAGCCGGGGAGGCTCGATCCCTGATACGCAGTATTTT | CASSRGGSIPDTQYF
. | TRBJ1-2 | TRBV19 | . | TGTGCCAGTAGTCCGGGACGGTCCAGCTATGGCTACACCTTC | CASSPGRSSYGYTF
. | TRBJ2-2 | TRBV7-6 | TRBD2 | TGTGCCAGCAGCCGGCCGGCGGGACTAGGTGCCGGGGAGCTGTTTTTT | CASSRPAGLGAGELFF
. | TRBJ1-2 | TRBV9 | . | TGTGCCAGCAGCCCCCGGGGGGTAGCTAACTATGGCTACACCTTC | CASSPRGVANYGYTF
. | TRBJ1-1 | TRBV7-9 | . | TGTGCCAGCAGTGGACAGACGAACACTGAAGCTTTCTTT | CASSGQTNTEAFF
medium-sized | TRBJ1-2 | TRBV29-1 | . | TGCAGCGTTCGGCGAGGGGAAAGCTATGGCTACACCTTC | CSVRRGESYGYTF
. | TRBJ2-1 | TRBV29-1 | TRBD2 | TGCAGCGTCCAAGGGGGACTAGCGGGAGTCGTGGAGCAGTTCTTC | CSVQGGLAGVVEQFF
. | TRBJ2-7 | TRBV5-1 | . | TGCGCCAGCACCGGCCTCGACACCCACGGGGAGCAGTACTTC | CASTGLDTHGEQYF
once | TRBJ1-5 | TRBV27 | . | TGTGCCAGCAGTAGTCGCCAGGGCCAGACTAGCAATCAGCCCCAGCATTTT | CASSSRQGQTSNQPQHF
. | TRBJ2-2 | TRBV11-1 | . | TGTGCCAGCAGTCTCGGAGCATCGGGGGAGCTGTTTTTT | CASSLGASGELFF
. | TRBJ2-2 | TRBV29-1 | . | TGCAGCGTTGGAAGCCCCGACACCGGGGAGCTGTTTTTT | CSVGSPDTGELFF
. | TRBJ2-5 | TRBV4-1 | . | TGCGCCAGCAGCCAAGATTGGGCCCACTCAGGGGAGACCCAGTACTTC | CASSQDWAHSGETQYF
. | TRBJ2-6 | TRBV5-4 | TRBD1 | TGTGCCAGCAGCTTTAGCCAGGGGGCTGGGGCCAACGTCCTGACTTTC | CASSFSQGAGANVLTF
. | TRBJ1-2 | TRBV27 | . | TGTGCCAGCGGACCTCCTAATGGCTACACCTTC | CASGPPNGYTF
few | TRBJ1-1 | TRBV29-1 | . | TGCAGCGTTGTGGTGCGCCTAGGGCACATGAACACTGAAGCTTTCTTT | CSVVVRLGHMNTEAFF
few | TRBJ2-2 | TRBV30 | . | TGTGCCTGGAAAATCCGGAGCGCGAACACCGGGGAGCTGTTTTTT | CAWKIRSANTGELFF
. | TRBJ1-4 | TRBV27 | . | TGTGCCAGCAGTTCCCGAGGAACTAATGAAAAACTGTTTTTT | CASSSRGTNEKLFF
. | TRBJ2-1 | TRBV4-1 | . | TGCGCCAGCAGCCTACAGGGCAGGACGTCGGATGAGCAGTTCTTC | CASSLQGRTSDEQFF
. | TRBJ2-1 | TRBV7-9 | TRBD2 | TGTGCCAGCAGCCACCGGACTAGCCGGAGCAATGAGCAGTTCTTC | CASSHRTSRSNEQFF
. | TRBJ2-5 | TRBV6-6 | TRBD2 | TGTGCCAGCAGTTGGGGGACTAGCCCGACGAACTTC | CASSWGTSPTNF
. | TRBJ2-3 | TRBV4-3 | . | TGCGCCAGCAGCCAAGACTACAGCACAGATACGCAGTATTTT | CASSQDYSTDTQYF
many | TRBJ1-2 | TRBV9 | . | TGTGCCAGCAGCGTAGAAGGCGGGGGCGCAGGTGACTATGGCTACACCTTC | CASSVEGGGAGDYGYTF
. | TRBJ2-3 | TRBV29-1 | . | TGCAGCGTCCCGGGGAATACGCAGTATTTT | CSVPGNTQYF
. | TRBJ2-1 | TRBV27 | . | TGTGCCAGCACCCCCTGGGAGGATCGCGATGAGCAGTTCTTC | CASTPWEDRDEQFF
. | TRBJ2-1 | TRBV28 | TRBD1 | TGTGCCAGCAGTTTACACAGACAGGGGGCCAGGGATGAGCAGTTCTTC | CASSLHRQGARDEQFF
few | TRBJ2-7 | TRBV5-6 | . | TGTGCCAGCAGCTTGACTGCCGGGACTGATCTTTACGAGCAGTACTTC | CASSLTAGTDLYEQYF